This T cell receptor (beta chain) derives from a study of regulatory T cells in long-lasting Graves disease. General observations from the study: Persistent Graves' patients showed a TCR diversity that was lower than that of newly diagnosed ones.

Sample time point: newly diagnosed GD, antithyroid drugs for less than 3 months. Extracted PBMC RNA gave rise to the TCR library. Through Arm-PCR of CDR3 regions and iRepertoire HTBI primers, TCR beta libraries were built. Each CDR3 protein gets one entry after TCRdb re-called the multiplex PCR reads with MiXCR. Of 450,000 to 700,000 distinct CDR3 sequences in the sample, 13% were seen once. CDR3 size: 15 residues. Trimming took 5 bases from V and 6 from J; bases not matched to a gene: 11. Germline V CDR1 and CDR2: SGHTA, FQGNSA. Comments on this clonotype: Its antigen is not known.

This sample also appeared in a second study, on T cells in Graves' hyperthyroidism and ophthalmopathy.

The V gene is TRBV7-2, the J gene TRBJ2-7; 9 bases align to TRBD2. This TCR came from a man aged 30-40 years with Graves disease. Sequenced here: peripheral blood mononuclear cells (PBMCs), sampled at new diagnosis, from a patient treated with antithyroid drugs. CDR3 sequence (DNA): TGTGCCAGCAGCCCCGGAGGGGCGGGAGGGTTCGAGCAGTACTTC. This codes for CASSPGGAGGFEQYF.